This TCR beta chain appears in the sequencing data of a study of long-term antiretroviral therapy in people with HIV. General study points: Repertoires from HIV showed CDR3 length ranges narrower than those of controls. Upon ART, diversity increased but remained lower than transplant donor controls.

This CDR3 is 14 amino acids long. The germline V gene has CDR1 SGHAT and CDR2 FQNNGV. immunoSEQ v3.0 was run at survey level. The repertoire was sequenced with immunoSEQ multiplex PCR; TCRdb's copy has only in-frame clones and lacks some. The profile shows approximately 35,000 clones, approximately 80% of them singletons. Every one of the donors gave at least one pre-ART PBMC sample and at least two post-ART PBMC samples. Everyone in the study who had HIV was treated in the United States. Details on this clone: Its antigen is not known. Compared with germline, one end of the junction differs, possibly owing to a read error.

The clonotype was recovered from a woman in her 50s with HIV. This chain connects TRBV11-2 to TRBJ1-2, with D perhaps matching TRBD1 (6 bases). The specimen comprised unsorted PBMCs, sampled 2 years after starting antiretroviral therapy. CDR3 region: CASSTPRDRSGLFF. For the CDR3, the DNA is TGTGCCAGCAGCACTCCCAGAGACAGGTCTGGACTCTTCTTC.